In this sample, the clone carrying this T cell receptor (beta chain) turned up many times. Its antigen is unknown. This entry belongs to a study of T-cell reconstitution after alpha-beta-depleted transplantation in children. Unique molecular identifiers featured in how the TCRbeta library was prepared. TCRdb called the PCR reads again in MiXCR, with one record for every CDR3 protein. Of about 300,000 distinct CDR3 sequences detected, around 7.3% appear once; the ten largest clones hold about 9.1%. Per germline, CDR1 MDHEN and CDR2 SYDVKM. With V trimmed by 6 bases and J by 7 bases, 10 bases remained unmatched. There are 15 residues in the CDR3. Study observations and caveats: One year after transplant, T-cell counts and diversity came mostly from newly produced T cells. Several patients had high TCRbeta diversity at day 60; it came from surviving recipient T cells and thymic progenitors.

This rearrangement joins TRBV28 to TRBJ1-5; 9 nucleotides agree with TRBD1. The sequence came from a female patient under 10 years old who had a stem cell transplant for Fanconi anemia, so the T cells may come from the graft donor. Sequencing was performed on peripheral blood, taken 360 days after TCRalphabeta/CD19-depleted stem cell transplant. CDR3 region: CASRSQGAIGQPQHF. CDR3 nucleotide sequence: TGTGCCAGCAGGTCACAGGGGGCGATTGGACAGCCCCAGCATTTT. Variable domain in full (rest from reference TRBV28 and TRBJ1-5): DVKVTQSSRYLVKRTGEKVFLECVQDMDHENMFWYRQDPGLGLRLIYFSYDVKMKEKGDIPEGYSVSREKKERFSLILESASTNQTSMYLCASRSQGAIGQPQHFGDGTRLSIL.